This T cell receptor (beta chain) was documented in a study of cytomegalovirus exposure and HLA in healthy donors. Findings and caveats of the study: The study flagged some 170 TCR beta chains as cytomegalovirus-associated.

The primer mix had 60 Vbeta and 13 Jbeta primers. In the original processing: A follow-up analysis tallied 60 million to 85 million unique TCR beta chains, roughly 9.9 million shared. Profiled with immunoSEQ multiplex PCR; TCRdb holds only in-frame clones, not every one. The V and J calls and clone size come from that table; D and trimming were worked out from the DNA. The profile shows about 160,000 clones, approximately 70% of them singletons. This CDR3 region has 16 residues. V dropped 1 base and J dropped 0 bases, with 9 bases sitting between them. Germline V gene data show CDR1 as LGHNA and CDR2 as YSLEER. As concerns this clone: Its target is not known.

The sequenced sample was PBMCs. V usage is TRBV4-3 and J usage is TRBJ2-2; D possibly corresponds to TRBD1 (5 bases). This sequence originates from a man aged 35 to 55 in good health and CMV-seropositive. CDR3 nucleotide sequence: TGCGCCAGCAGCCAAGGACGACAGACGAACACCGGGGAGCTGTTTTTT. Amino acids: CASSQGRQTNTGELFF.